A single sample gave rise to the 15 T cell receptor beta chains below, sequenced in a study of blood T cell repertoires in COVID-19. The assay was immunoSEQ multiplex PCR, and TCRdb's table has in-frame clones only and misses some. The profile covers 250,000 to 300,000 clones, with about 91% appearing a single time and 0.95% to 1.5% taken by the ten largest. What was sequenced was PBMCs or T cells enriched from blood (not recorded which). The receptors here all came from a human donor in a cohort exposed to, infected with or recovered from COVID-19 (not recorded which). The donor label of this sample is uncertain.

This chain's CDR3 is CASSQGMRRVDEKLFF. CDR3 nucleotide sequence: TGTGCCAGCAGCCAAGGAATGAGGAGGGTTGATGAAAAACTGTTTTTT. The V gene is TRBV4-2, the J gene TRBJ1-4; D gene unclear. Germline values: CDR1 LGHNA, CDR2 YNFKEQ. V dropped 1 base and J dropped 6 bases, with 15 bases sitting between them. The CDR3 totals 16 residues.

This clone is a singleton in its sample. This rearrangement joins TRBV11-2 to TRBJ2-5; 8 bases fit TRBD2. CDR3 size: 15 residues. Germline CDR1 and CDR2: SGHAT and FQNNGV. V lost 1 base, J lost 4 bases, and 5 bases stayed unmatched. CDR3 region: CASSLAGGPRETQYF. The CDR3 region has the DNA TGTGCCAGCAGCTTAGCGGGGGGGCCGAGAGAGACCCAGTACTTC.

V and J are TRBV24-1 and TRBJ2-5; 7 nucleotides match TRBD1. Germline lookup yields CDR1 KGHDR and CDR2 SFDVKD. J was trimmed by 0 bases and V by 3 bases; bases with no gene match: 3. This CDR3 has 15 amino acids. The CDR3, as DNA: TGTGCCACCAGTGATCCCGGACAGGACCAAGAGACCCAGTACTTC. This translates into CATSDPGQDQETQYF.

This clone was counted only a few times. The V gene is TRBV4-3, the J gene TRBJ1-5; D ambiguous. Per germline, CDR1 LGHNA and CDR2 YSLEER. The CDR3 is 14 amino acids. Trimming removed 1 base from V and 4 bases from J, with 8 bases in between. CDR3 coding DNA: TGCGCCAGCAGCCAAGGTCGGACTAATCAGCCCCAGCATTTT. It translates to CASSQGRTNQPQHF.

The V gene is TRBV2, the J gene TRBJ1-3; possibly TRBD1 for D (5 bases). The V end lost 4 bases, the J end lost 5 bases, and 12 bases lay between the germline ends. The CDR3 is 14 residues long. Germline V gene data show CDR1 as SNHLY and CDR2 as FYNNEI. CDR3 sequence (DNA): TGTGCCAGCAGTGCTGGGACTTCCAGAAACACCATATATTTT. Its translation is CASSAGTSRNTIYF. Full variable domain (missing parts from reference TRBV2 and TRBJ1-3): EPEVTQTPSHQVTQMGQEVILRCVPISNHLYFYWYRQILGQKVEFLVSFYNNEISEKSEIFDDQFSVERPDGSNFTLKIRSTKLEDSAMYFCASSAGTSRNTIYFGEGSWLTVV.

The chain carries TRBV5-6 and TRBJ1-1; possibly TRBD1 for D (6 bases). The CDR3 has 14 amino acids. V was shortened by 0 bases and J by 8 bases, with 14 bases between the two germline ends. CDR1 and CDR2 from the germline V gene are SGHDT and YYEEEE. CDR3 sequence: CASSLGQGIKEAFF. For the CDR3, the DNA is TGTGCCAGCAGCTTGGGGCAGGGGATAAAGGAAGCTTTCTTT.

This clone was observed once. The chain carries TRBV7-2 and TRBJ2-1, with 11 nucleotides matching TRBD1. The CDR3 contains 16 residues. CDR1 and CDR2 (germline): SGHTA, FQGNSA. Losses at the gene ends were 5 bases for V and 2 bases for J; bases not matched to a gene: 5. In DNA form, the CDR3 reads TGTGCCAGCAGCGCGCCGGACAGGGGGCCCTACAATGAGCAGTTCTTC. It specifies CASSAPDRGPYNEQFF.

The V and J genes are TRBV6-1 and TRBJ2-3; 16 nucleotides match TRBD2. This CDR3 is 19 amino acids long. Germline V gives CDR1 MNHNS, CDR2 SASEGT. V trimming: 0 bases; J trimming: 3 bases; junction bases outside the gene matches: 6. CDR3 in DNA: TGTGCCAGCAGTGAAGCAGGGACTAGCGGGGGGGCCTGGACAGATACGCAGTATTTT. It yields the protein CASSEAGTSGGAWTDTQYF.

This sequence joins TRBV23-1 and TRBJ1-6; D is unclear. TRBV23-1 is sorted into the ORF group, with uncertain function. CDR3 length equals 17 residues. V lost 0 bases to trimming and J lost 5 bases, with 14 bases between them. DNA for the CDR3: TGCGCCAGCAGTCAATCACTTCGGGGATTTAATAATTCACCCCTCCACTTT. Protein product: CASSQSLRGFNNSPLHF.

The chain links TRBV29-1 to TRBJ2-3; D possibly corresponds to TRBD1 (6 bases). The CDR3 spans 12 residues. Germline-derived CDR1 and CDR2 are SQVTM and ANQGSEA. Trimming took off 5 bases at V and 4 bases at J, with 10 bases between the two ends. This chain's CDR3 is CSVQQGSDTQYF. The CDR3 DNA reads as TGCAGCGTTCAGCAGGGGTCAGATACGCAGTATTTT.

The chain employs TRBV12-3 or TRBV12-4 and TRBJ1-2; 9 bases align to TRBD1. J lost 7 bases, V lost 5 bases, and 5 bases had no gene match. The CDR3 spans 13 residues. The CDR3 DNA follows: TGTGCCAGCAGTATTGGACAGGGGTTTGGCTACACCTTC. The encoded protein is CASSIGQGFGYTF.

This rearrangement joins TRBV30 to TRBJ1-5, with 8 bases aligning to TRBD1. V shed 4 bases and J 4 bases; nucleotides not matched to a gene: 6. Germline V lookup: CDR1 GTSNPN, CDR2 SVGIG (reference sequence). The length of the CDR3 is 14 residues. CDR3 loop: CAWKAGGANQPQHF. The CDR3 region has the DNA TGTGCCTGGAAAGCAGGGGGCGCGAATCAGCCCCAGCATTTT.

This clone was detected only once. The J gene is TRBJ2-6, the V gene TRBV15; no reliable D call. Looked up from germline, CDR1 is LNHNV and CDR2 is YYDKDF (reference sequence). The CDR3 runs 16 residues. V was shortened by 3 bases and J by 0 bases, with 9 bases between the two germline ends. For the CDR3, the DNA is TGTGCCACCAGCAGCCGACTGACCTCTGGGGCCAACGTCCTGACTTTC. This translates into CATSSRLTSGANVLTF.

This CDR3 is CASSQGANTGELFF. CDR3 sequence (DNA): TGTGCCAGCAGCCAAGGAGCCAACACCGGGGAGCTGTTTTTT. The chain combines TRBV4-2 with TRBJ2-2; D remains unclear. Germline V gene sequence: CDR1 LGHNA, CDR2 YNFKEQ. V shed 1 base and J shed 2 bases, with 5 bases lying between them. This CDR3 has 14 residues.

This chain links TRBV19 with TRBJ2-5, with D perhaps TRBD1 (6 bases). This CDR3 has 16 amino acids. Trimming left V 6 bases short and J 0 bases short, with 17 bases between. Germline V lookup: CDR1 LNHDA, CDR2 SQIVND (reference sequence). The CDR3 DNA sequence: TGTGCCAGTAGGAATCCGGGACAACCTAACCAAGAGACCCAGTACTTC. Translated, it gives CASRNPGQPNQETQYF.